One sample yielded the 24 T cell receptor beta chains listed below, sequenced in a study of technical replicates of blood from a few donors. Libraries were prepared by immunoSEQ multiplex PCR; TCRdb keeps only in-frame clonotypes and omits some of them. The sample shows tens of thousands of clones, approximately 94% of them seen only once. The sample taken for sequencing was T cells isolated from PBMCs. These receptors all stem from a human donor in good health.

CDR3 in amino acids: CASSVGGRNEQYF. In DNA form, the CDR3 reads TGTGCCAGCAGCGTGGGAGGGCGGAACGAGCAGTACTTC. The V call is TRBV7-8, the J call TRBJ2-7, with 7 nucleotides matching TRBD2. The J segment lost 5 bases and the V segment lost 5 bases, leaving 6 bases of the junction unmatched. The CDR3 sequence is 13 residues long. Germline V gene sequence: CDR1 SGHVS, CDR2 FQNEAQ.

V is TRBV5-6 and J is TRBJ2-7; D may be TRBD1 (5 bases). V lost 0 bases and J 4 bases, leaving 11 bases between the germline ends. Germline CDR1 and CDR2: SGHDT and YYEEEE. CDR3 length: 14 amino acids. The CDR3 sequence: CASSLAAGFYEQYF. The CDR3 DNA follows: TGTGCCAGCAGCTTGGCCGCAGGGTTTTACGAGCAGTACTTC.

The J gene is TRBJ2-5, the V gene TRBV4-1, with 11 bases matching TRBD1. The length of the CDR3 is 15 residues. Germline-derived CDR1 and CDR2 are MGHRA and YSYEKL. Trimming removed 1 base from V and 4 bases from J; junction bases left unmatched: 2. The CDR3 reads CASSQGTGGRETQYF. The DNA of the CDR3 is TGCGCCAGCAGCCAAGGGACAGGGGGCAGAGAGACCCAGTACTTC.

The chain recombines TRBV5-1 with TRBJ1-4; weak D call: TRBD1 (5 bases). Germline V gives CDR1 SGHRS, CDR2 YFSETQ. CDR3 length: 15 residues. Trimming left V 0 bases short and J 5 bases short, with 11 bases between. Written as DNA, the CDR3 is TGCGCCAGCAGCTTGGATTCAGGGAGGAATGAAAAACTGTTTTTT. Its translation is CASSLDSGRNEKLFF.

The J gene is TRBJ2-1, the V gene TRBV5-1; the D gene is possibly TRBD2 (6 bases). Germline values: CDR1 SGHRS, CDR2 YFSETQ. This CDR3 has 15 residues. Trimming stripped 2 bases from V and 4 bases from J, with 13 bases between. The CDR3 protein is CASSFDGGAYNEQFF. The CDR3 DNA reads as TGCGCCAGCAGCTTCGACGGGGGAGCATACAATGAGCAGTTCTTC.

The count of this clone is one. Mismatch with germline at one junction end may stem from a read error. V and J are TRBV14 and TRBJ2-7; perhaps TRBD2 as D (5 bases). The CDR3 covers 12 residues. Looked up from germline, CDR1 is SGHDN and CDR2 is FVKESK. The CDR3 DNA reads as TGTGCCAGCAGCCAAAGTCGAGTGCGACTAACCTTC. It encodes CASSQSRVRLTF.

V and J are TRBV9 and TRBJ1-2, with D perhaps matching TRBD1 (5 bases). This CDR3 is 15 amino acids long. Trimming cost V 0 bases and J 4 bases, with 13 bases left between them. The germline V gene has CDR1 SGDLS and CDR2 YYNGEE. The CDR3 coding sequence is TGTGCCAGCAGCGTAGGAGGACACGCTCCCTATGGCTACACCTTC. This encodes CASSVGGHAPYGYTF.

This chain joins TRBV9 and TRBJ1-1; a possible D gene is TRBD1 (5 bases). V was pared by 4 bases and J by 1 base, with 14 bases between. The CDR3 spans 15 residues. Germline V gene lookup returns CDR1 SGDLS and CDR2 YYNGEE. CDR3: CASSPQQAWNTEAFF. As DNA, the CDR3 is TGTGCCAGCAGCCCCCAACAGGCCTGGAACACTGAAGCTTTCTTT.

This chain uses TRBV29-1 with TRBJ1-1; 7 positions match TRBD1. The CDR3 spans 12 residues. V shed 7 bases, J shed 0 bases, and the junction held 2 bases outside the gene matches. Germline V gene data show CDR1 as SQVTM and CDR2 as ANQGSEA. CDR3 sequence: CSGGQMNTEAFF. Here the CDR3 DNA reads TGCAGCGGGGGACAGATGAACACTGAAGCTTTCTTT.

The rearrangement uses TRBV2 and TRBJ2-3, with 7 positions matching TRBD2. Germline V gene data show CDR1 as SNHLY and CDR2 as FYNNEI. The CDR3 loop spans 16 amino acids. The V and J ends lost 9 bases and 4 bases, in that order; junction bases with no gene match: 16. Here the CDR3 reads CASHEELAGASDTQYF. CDR3 DNA: TGTGCCAGTCACGAAGAGCTGGCGGGAGCGTCAGATACGCAGTATTTT.

The V call is TRBV27, the J call TRBJ1-2; D is ambiguous. The CDR3 totals 15 residues. V was pared by 0 bases and J by 7 bases, with 15 bases between. The germline V gene has CDR1 MNHEY and CDR2 SMNVEV (reference sequence). This chain's CDR3 is CASSLSPSSTPGYTF. CDR3 sequence (DNA): TGTGCCAGCAGTTTATCCCCTTCATCTACCCCTGGCTACACCTTC.

This chain joins TRBV2 and TRBJ2-7, with 7 bases aligning to TRBD1. V dropped 3 bases and J dropped 1; count of bases not matched to a gene: 9. This CDR3 comprises 16 residues. CDR1 and CDR2 from the germline V gene are SNHLY and FYNNEI. The CDR3 DNA follows: TGTGCCAGCAGTGATAGTACACAGGGGACATCCTACGAGCAGTACTTC. Its translation is CASSDSTQGTSYEQYF.

The chain has TRBV11-3 and TRBJ2-7, with 7 bases lining up with TRBD2. The CDR3 loop spans 15 amino acids. Germline V gene lookup returns CDR1 SGHNT and CDR2 YENEEA. V lost 2 bases, J lost 5 bases, and 9 bases stayed unmatched. The CDR3, as DNA: TGTGCCAGCAGCTTACCTGGGGGGGGTCGGGACGAGCAGTACTTC. Its translation: CASSLPGGGRDEQYF. The whole variable domain, remainder taken from reference TRBV11-3 and TRBJ2-7, is EAGVVQSPRYKIIEKKQPVAFWCNPISGHNTLYWYLQNLGQGPELLIRYENEEAVDDSQLPKDRFSAERLKGVDSTLKIQPAELGDSAVYLCASSLPGGGRDEQYFGPGTRLTVT.

Here the CDR3 DNA reads TGTGCCACCAGTGATACAGGGGGCAGGGGGGTAAGGGCTGAAGCTTTCTTT. Translation: CATSDTGGRGVRAEAFF. J is TRBJ1-1 and V is TRBV15; 9 bases are a match to TRBD1. Germline CDR1 reads LNHNV; CDR2 reads YYDKDF (reference sequence). The CDR3 loop spans 17 amino acids. Trimming removed 6 bases from V and 6 bases from J; junction bases left unmatched: 17.

The V call is TRBV19, the J call TRBJ2-1; D unresolved. Germline-derived CDR1 and CDR2 are LNHDA and SQIVND (reference sequence). Trimming took off 3 bases at V and 7 bases at J, with 10 bases between the two ends. The length of the CDR3 is 13 residues. The DNA for the CDR3 is TGTGCCAGTAGTATGGCTAGATATAATGAGCAGTTCTTC. It yields the protein CASSMARYNEQFF.

The gene calls are TRBV15 and TRBJ2-7, with a weak D call TRBD2 (6 bases). Germline lookup yields CDR1 LNHNV and CDR2 YYDKDF (reference sequence). V lost 4 bases, J lost 3 bases, and 13 bases lay in between. This CDR3 spans 14 amino acids. The CDR3 loop reads CATSTGTLGYEQYF. The CDR3 DNA reads as TGTGCCACCAGCACAGGGACTCTAGGCTACGAGCAGTACTTC.

J is TRBJ2-3 and V is TRBV20-1; D ambiguous. Germline values: CDR1 DFQATT, CDR2 SNEGSKA (reference sequence). There are 11 residues in the CDR3. V was shortened by 2 bases and J by 6 bases, with 6 bases between the two germline ends. The CDR3 nucleotides are TGCAGTGCTAGATCCCCGGATACGCAGTATTTT. It encodes CSARSPDTQYF.

This clone has a single count. V gene TRBV10-3 combines with J gene TRBJ2-5, with 7 bases identical to TRBD1. This CDR3 comprises 17 residues. Germline V gene data show CDR1 as ENHRY and CDR2 as SYGVKD. The V segment lost 3 bases and the J segment 5 bases; nucleotides outside the gene matches: 15. CDR3 DNA: TGTGCCATCAGTGACCCGGGACAGCCGAGTAATAGGGAGACCCAGTACTTC. Translation gives CAISDPGQPSNRETQYF.

This clone was counted once. The chain has TRBV5-1 and TRBJ2-1; D is perhaps TRBD2 (6 bases). The V end was cut by 4 bases, the J end by 10 bases, with 15 bases between. Germline V gene sequence: CDR1 SGHRS, CDR2 YFSETQ. The CDR3 is 13 residues long. CDR3 amino acids: CASSRGGVGEQFF. The DNA of the CDR3 is TGCGCCAGCAGCCGAGGAGGGGTAGGGGAGCAGTTCTTC.

This clone has just a few counts. This sequence joins TRBV10-3 and TRBJ1-1; 7 bases map to TRBD1. CDR1 is ENHRY, CDR2 SYGVKD, per germline. The length of the CDR3 is 13 residues. V lost 5 bases and J lost 5; bases outside the gene matches: 5. The CDR3 sequence: CAISPAQGTEAFF. The CDR3 region has the DNA TGTGCCATCAGTCCTGCACAGGGGACTGAAGCTTTCTTT.

This clone is a singleton in its sample. The chain joins TRBV11-3 to TRBJ1-2, with D possibly being TRBD1 (5 bases). CDR1 and CDR2 (germline): SGHNT, YENEEA. Trimming took 5 bases from V and 5 from J, leaving 9 bases between them. The CDR3 is 12 amino acids. The CDR3 sequence: CASSPGSYGYTF. CDR3 DNA: TGTGCCAGCAGCCCAGGGTCATATGGCTACACCTTC.

The chain joins TRBV18 to TRBJ1-3, with TRBD1 matching over 7 bases. This CDR3 spans 14 amino acids. J gave up 5 bases and V 3 bases, and 4 bases lay outside the gene matches. Per the germline V gene, CDR1 is KGHSH and CDR2 is LQKENI. The CDR3 DNA is TGTGCCAGCTCACCTCAGGGGGATAGAAACACCATATATTTT. This codes for CASSPQGDRNTIYF.

The CDR3 nucleotides are TGCAGCGTTCACAGGGGAAGTACGGGGAACACTGAAGCTTTCTTT. It translates to CSVHRGSTGNTEAFF. This rearrangement joins TRBV29-1 to TRBJ1-1, with TRBD1 identical over 7 bases. The V gene end was trimmed by 5 bases and the J gene end by 1 base; junction bases not matched to a gene: 10. CDR3 length: 15 amino acids. From germline, CDR1 is SQVTM and CDR2 ANQGSEA.

J is TRBJ2-7 and V is TRBV4-1, with TRBD2 as a possible D gene (5 bases). Trimming left V 3 bases short and J 1 base short, with 10 bases between. Germline CDR1 is MGHRA and CDR2 is YSYEKL. There are 14 residues in the CDR3. The CDR3 sequence: CASSQTGTSYEQYF. The CDR3 DNA follows: TGCGCCAGCAGCCAGACGGGAACTTCCTACGAGCAGTACTTC.